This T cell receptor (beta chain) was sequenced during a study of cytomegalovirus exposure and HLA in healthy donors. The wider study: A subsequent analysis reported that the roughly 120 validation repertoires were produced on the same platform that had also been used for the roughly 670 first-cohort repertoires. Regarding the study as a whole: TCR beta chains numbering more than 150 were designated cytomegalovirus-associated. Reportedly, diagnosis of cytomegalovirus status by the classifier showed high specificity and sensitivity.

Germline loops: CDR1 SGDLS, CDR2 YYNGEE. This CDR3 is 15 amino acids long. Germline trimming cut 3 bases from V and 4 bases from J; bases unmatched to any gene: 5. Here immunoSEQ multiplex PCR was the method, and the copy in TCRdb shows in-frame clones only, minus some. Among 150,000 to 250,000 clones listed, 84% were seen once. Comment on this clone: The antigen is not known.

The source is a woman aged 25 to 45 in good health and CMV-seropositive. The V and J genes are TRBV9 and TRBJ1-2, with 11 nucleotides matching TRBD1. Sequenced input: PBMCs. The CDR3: CASSGRDRGSYGYTF. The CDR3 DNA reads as TGTGCCAGCAGCGGAAGGGACAGGGGGTCCTATGGCTACACCTTC.